This TCR beta chain was recorded in a study of cytotoxic CD8 clonotypes in ibrutinib-treated CLL. Study details: Treatment had run for a median about twelve months, range 6 to 36, when response samples were taken.

As to this clone: Antigen: not known.

General study results and limits: Public clonotypes (which were uncommon) either contracted or remained stable on treatment. Rising at ibrutinib response, clonality subsequently fell back toward baseline at progression.

With sequencing, the targeted depth ranged from 1 in 200,000 to 1 in 1 million T cells. Repertoires were generated with immunoSEQ multiplex PCR, while TCRdb's copy carries only in-frame clones and drops some. Counted here are around 330,000 clones, about 64% occurring once; the ten biggest clones make up under 8%. The specimen was PBMCs, collected after 36 months of ibrutinib treatment. This sequence was found in a human donor with chronic lymphocytic leukemia.

The CDR3 DNA reads as TGTGCCAGCAGCCCCACGGGCGGAAGCACAGATACGCAGTATTTT. Translating it yields CASSPTGGSTDTQYF. The chain recombines TRBV11-2 with TRBJ2-3, with D hard to call. Per germline, CDR1 SGHAT and CDR2 FQNNGV. The V end lost 5 bases, the J end lost 0 bases, and 12 bases lay between the germline ends. The CDR3 loop spans 15 amino acids.